One T cell receptor beta chain is described in this entry. These data belong to a study of blood T cell repertoires in COVID-19. Generated by immunoSEQ multiplex PCR, the TCRdb table keeps only in-frame clones and is missing some. The sample consists of about 200,000 clones, 65% to 85% of them appearing once. The germline V gene encodes CDR1 SGHTA and CDR2 FQGNSA. Trimming stripped 5 bases from V and 4 bases from J, with 15 bases between. This CDR3 is 16 amino acids long. The sequenced sample was PBMCs or T cells enriched from blood (not recorded which). The chain uses TRBV7-2 and TRBJ1-6, with D possibly being TRBD1 (6 bases). The TCR comes from a woman aged 40 to 55 with acute COVID-19. The CDR3 region is CASSLRWGRYNSPLHF. For the CDR3, the DNA is TGTGCCAGCAGCCTGAGATGGGGGCGTTATAATTCACCCCTCCACTTT. Based on the CDR3 plus reference TRBV7-2 and TRBJ1-6, the full variable domain is GAGVSQSPSNKVTEKGKDVELRCDPISGHTALYWYRQSLGQGLEFLIYFQGNSAPDKSGLPSDRFSAERTGGSVSTLTIQRTQQEDSAVYLCASSLRWGRYNSPLHFGNGTRLTVT.